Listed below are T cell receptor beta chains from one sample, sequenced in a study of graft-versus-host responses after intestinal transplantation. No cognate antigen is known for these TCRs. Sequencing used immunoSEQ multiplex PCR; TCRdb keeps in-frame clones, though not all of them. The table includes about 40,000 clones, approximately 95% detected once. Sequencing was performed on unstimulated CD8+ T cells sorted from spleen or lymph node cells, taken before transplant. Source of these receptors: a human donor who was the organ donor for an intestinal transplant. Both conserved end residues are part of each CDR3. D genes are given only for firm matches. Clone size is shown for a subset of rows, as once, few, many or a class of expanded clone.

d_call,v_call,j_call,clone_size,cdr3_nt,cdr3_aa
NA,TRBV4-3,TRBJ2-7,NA,TGCGCCAGCAGCCAAGATAGACCCAGGGACTCCTACGAGCAGTACTTC,CASSQDRPRDSYEQYF
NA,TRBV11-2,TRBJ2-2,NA,TGTGCCAGCAGCTCGGTCCTCACCGGGGAGCTGTTTTTT,CASSSVLTGELFF
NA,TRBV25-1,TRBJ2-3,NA,TGTGCCAGCAGTGTGGAGGAGGGGGGGACAGATACGCAGTATTTT,CASSVEEGGTDTQYF
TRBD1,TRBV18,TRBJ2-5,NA,TGTGCCAGCTCACCATCGTTCACCCACAGGGGGCGAGAGACCCAGTACTTC,CASSPSFTHRGRETQYF
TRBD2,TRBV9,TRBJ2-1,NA,TGTGCCAGCAGCCCAGGGACTAGCGGGGGGAGCTCCTACAATGAGCAGTTCTTC,CASSPGTSGGSSYNEQFF
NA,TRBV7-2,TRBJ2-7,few,TGTGCCAGCAGCTTAGGCGCATACGAGCAGTACTTC,CASSLGAYEQYF
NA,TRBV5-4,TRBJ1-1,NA,TGTGCCAGCCAAAGAGGGATGAACACTGAAGCTTTCTTT,CASQRGMNTEAFF
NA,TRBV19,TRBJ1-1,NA,TGTGCCAGTAGTATCCCGGGGGCTAACACTGAAGCTTTCTTT,CASSIPGANTEAFF
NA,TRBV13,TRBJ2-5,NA,TGTGCCAGCAGCTTATTTGGACTTAGGGACCAAGAGACCCAGTACTTC,CASSLFGLRDQETQYF
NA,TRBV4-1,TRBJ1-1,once,TGCGCCAGCAGCCCGGGGGTGGGCACTGAAGCTTTCTTT,CASSPGVGTEAFF